These 17 T cell receptor beta chains were sequenced from one sample in a study of PD-L1 blockade in urothelial cancer (dated 2017 in TCRdb). Preparation of the library involved the immunoSEQ multiplex PCR assay. TCRdb re-hosts the immuneACCESS table, in-frame sequences only. Its copies lack some clones; in the studies checked, an unresolved V gene accounts for under half of them, and the cause for the rest is not known. In this sample the table shows about 56,000 clones, approximately 85% of which occur a single time. Jointly, the top ten make up 15% to 19% of the sample. This sample's time point label indicates: pretreatment peripheral blood. The specimen was PBMCs, collected around atezolizumab (anti-PD-L1) treatment. The receptor source for this set is a man between 65 and 85 years old with urothelial cancer.

The J gene is TRBJ2-2, the V gene TRBV19; 7 nucleotides line up with TRBD1. CDR1 is LNHDA, CDR2 SQIVND, per germline (reference sequence). This CDR3 region has 15 residues. V gave up 6 bases and J gave up 1 base; unmatched junction bases: 5. The CDR3 DNA sequence: TGTGCCAGTAGGCGCGACAGGGAGAACACCGGGGAGCTGTTTTTT. Translated: CASRRDRENTGELFF.

In DNA form, the CDR3 reads TGTGCCAGCAGTTTAGTCCTTACTAACCAGCCCCAGCATTTT. The encoded protein is CASSLVLTNQPQHF. V is TRBV28 and J is TRBJ1-5; no clear D gene. V dropped 2 bases and J dropped 7 bases, with 12 bases sitting between them. Germline CDR1 MDHEN, CDR2 SYDVKM. The CDR3 runs to 14 residues. Looking up the rest from reference TRBV28 and TRBJ1-5 gives the full variable domain: DVKVTQSSRYLVKRTGEKVFLECVQDMDHENMFWYRQDPGLGLRLIYFSYDVKMKEKGDIPEGYSVSREKKERFSLILESASTNQTSMYLCASSLVLTNQPQHFGDGTRLSIL.

The CDR3 is CASSWRERDNEQFF. In nucleotides, the CDR3 is TGTGCCAGCAGTTGGAGGGAGAGGGACAATGAGCAGTTCTTC. This chain uses TRBV6-6 with TRBJ2-1, with D tentatively TRBD2 (6 bases). The CDR3 has 14 residues. Germline V gene sequence: CDR1 MNHNY, CDR2 SVGAGI (reference sequence). V was clipped by 4 bases and J by 5 bases, with 12 bases between them.

The rearrangement joins TRBV7-8 to TRBJ1-1; 7 positions agree with TRBD1. V shed 3 bases and J 5 bases; nucleotides not matched to a gene: 9. This CDR3 is 15 amino acids long. From germline, CDR1 is SGHVS and CDR2 FQNEAQ. The CDR3 spells CASSFGKGAKTEAFF. CDR3 nucleotides: TGTGCCAGCAGCTTTGGGAAGGGGGCAAAAACTGAAGCTTTCTTT. Full variable domain (rest looked up from reference TRBV7-8 and TRBJ1-1): GAGVSQSPRYKVAKRGQDVALRCDPISGHVSLFWYQQALGQGPEFLTYFQNEAQLDKSGLPSDRFFAERPEGSVSTLKIQRTQQEDSAVYLCASSFGKGAKTEAFFGQGTRLTVV.

The rearrangement links TRBV4-1 to TRBJ1-2; TRBD1 might be the D (6 bases). Deletions cut 1 base from V and 6 bases from J, with 15 bases between. Per germline, CDR1 MGHRA and CDR2 YSYEKL. The CDR3 spans 15 residues. The DNA for the CDR3 is TGCGCCAGCAGCCAAGTCCGCGGGGGGCGGAATGGCTACACCTTC. Encoded protein: CASSQVRGGRNGYTF.

The chain recombines TRBV27 with TRBJ2-7, with D unresolved. This CDR3 spans 14 amino acids. Trimming removed 5 bases at V and 1 base at J, with 12 bases between. Germline-derived CDR1 and CDR2 are MNHEY and SMNVEV (reference sequence). CDR3 in DNA: TGTGCCAGCAGTCCCGACATATTGTCCTACGAGCAGTACTTC. This translates into CASSPDILSYEQYF.

The chain has TRBV6-1 and TRBJ2-4; 7 bases fit TRBD1. Germline V gene data show CDR1 as MNHNS and CDR2 as SASEGT. The trim removed 6 bases at V and 4 bases at J, leaving 3 bases unmatched. The CDR3 consists of 13 residues. The CDR3 bases are TGTGCCAGCAGCGGGACAGCTAAAAACATTCAGTACTTC. The encoded protein is CASSGTAKNIQYF.

The sample holds one count of this clone. The rearrangement uses TRBV19 and TRBJ2-7; 7 bases are shared with TRBD2. V gave up 10 bases and J gave up 2 bases; unmatched junction bases: 17. The CDR3 extends over 16 amino acids. Germline V gives CDR1 LNHDA, CDR2 SQIVND (reference sequence). The DNA for the CDR3 is TGTGCCACCCGTCAACCCCCAAGCGGGGTGGCCTACGAGCAGTACTTC. Translation: CATRQPPSGVAYEQYF.

The V gene is TRBV5-1, the J gene TRBJ2-5; 9 bases are a match to TRBD2. The CDR3 spans 16 residues. V shed 6 bases, J shed 1 base, and the junction held 10 bases outside the gene matches. The V gene's germline CDR1 is SGHRS and CDR2 YFSETQ. The CDR3 spells CASNPQAGGLQETQYF. The CDR3 DNA is TGCGCCAGCAACCCCCAAGCGGGAGGCCTCCAAGAGACCCAGTACTTC.

The chain uses TRBV10-3 and TRBJ1-1; 8 nucleotides line up with TRBD1. The length of the CDR3 is 15 residues. Germline CDR1 ENHRY, CDR2 SYGVKD. V shed 3 bases, J shed 3 bases, and the junction held 6 bases outside the gene matches. CDR3 sequence (DNA): TGTGCCATCAGTGACTTGACAGGGGCGGACACTGAAGCTTTCTTT. Amino acid sequence: CAISDLTGADTEAFF.

The chain uses TRBV4-2 and TRBJ2-2; TRBD2 matches 7 bases. Trimming cost V 1 base and J 5 bases; bases outside gene matches: 7. Germline V CDR1 and CDR2: LGHNA, YNFKEQ. This CDR3 has 16 amino acids. CDR3 DNA: TGTGCCAGCAGCCAAGGGGGGAGGGCGCGAACCGGGGAGCTGTTTTTT. It translates to CASSQGGRARTGELFF.

This chain connects TRBV4-1 to TRBJ2-3; a possible D gene is TRBD1 (5 bases). With 3 bases removed from V and 14 bases from J, the gap between germline ends came to 18 bases. The germline V gene encodes CDR1 MGHRA and CDR2 YSYEKL. The CDR3 spans 13 residues. CDR3 amino acids: CASSQAVDRYAYF. CDR3 nucleotides: TGCGCCAGCAGCCAGGCTGTAGACAGATACGCGTATTTT.

The gene calls are TRBV5-5 and TRBJ2-7, with 7 nucleotides matching TRBD2. With 0 bases clipped from V and 3 bases from J, the junction kept 6 bases outside the gene matches. CDR1 is SGHKS, CDR2 YYEKEE, per germline (reference sequence). The CDR3 spans 15 residues. This chain's CDR3 is CASSLGGGSDYEQYF. The DNA for the CDR3 is TGTGCCAGCAGCTTGGGGGGGGGTTCGGACTACGAGCAGTACTTC.

The chain couples TRBV9 to TRBJ2-2; possible D gene TRBD2, 6 bases. Germline V gene data show CDR1 as SGDLS and CDR2 as YYNGEE. The V end was cut by 7 bases, the J end by 7 bases, with 11 bases between. The CDR3 has 12 amino acids. CDR3 DNA sequence: TGTGCCAGCGGGTTGGGAGGCGGGGAGCTGTTTTTT. Amino acid sequence: CASGLGGGELFF.

The V and J genes are TRBV7-8 and TRBJ2-2, with D possibly being TRBD2 (5 bases). The CDR3 runs 13 residues. Germline lookup yields CDR1 SGHVS and CDR2 FQNEAQ. The germline V and J ends were trimmed by 5 bases and 5 bases, with 9 bases remaining between them. The CDR3 DNA reads as TGTGCCAGCAGCCCACCGGGAACCGGGGAGCTGTTTTTT. Residues: CASSPPGTGELFF.

This clone has only one observation. V and J are TRBV7-2 and TRBJ2-3; the D gene is possibly TRBD1 (5 bases). The CDR3 is 14 amino acids. The V and J ends lost 5 bases and 14 bases respectively, with 23 bases between them. Germline V lookup: CDR1 SGHTA, CDR2 FQGNSA. The CDR3 region has the DNA TGTGCCAGCAGCCCCTCGGCCGTAGACAGATACGCGTATTTT. It is translated as CASSPSAVDRYAYF.

The chain carries TRBV5-1 and TRBJ1-4, with 9 nucleotides matching TRBD1. Germline V gives CDR1 SGHRS, CDR2 YFSETQ. The length of the CDR3 is 17 residues. Trimming at V came to 3 bases and at J to 0 bases, leaving 6 bases not matched to a gene. This CDR3 is CASSSGQGPTTNEKLFF. CDR3 DNA: TGCGCCAGCAGCTCGGGACAGGGCCCGACAACTAATGAAAAACTGTTTTTT. Drawing the rest from reference TRBV5-1 and TRBJ1-4, the complete variable domain is KAGVTQTPRYLIKTRGQQVTLSCSPISGHRSVSWYQQTPGQGLQFLFEYFSETQRNKGNFPGRFSGRQFSNSRSEMNVSTLELGDSALYLCASSSGQGPTTNEKLFFGSGTQLSVL.